Listed below are T cell receptor beta chains from one sample, sequenced in a study of T-cell memory formation after mild COVID-19. TCRdb processed the 5' RACE reads anew with MiXCR; each CDR3 protein has one entry. The sample carries about 440,000 distinct CDR3 sequences, roughly 20% recorded once. Sequenced input: PBMCs or a T cell subset sorted from them (not recorded which). Source of these receptors: an adult woman who had mild COVID-19 (a few samples of this study predate the infection). Cell type and time point are not known. The CDR3 runs from the conserved cysteine through the conserved F or W. The D gene is left open where the match is weak. Size tells how often a clone was seen (once, few, many) or the class of an expanded clone, and some rows leave it out.

v_gene,abundance,d_gene,j_gene,CDR3nt,CDR3aa
TRBV7-9,-,TRBD1,TRBJ1-2,TGTGCCAGCAGCTTAGTACAGGGGGCGCGGTATGGCTACACCTTC,CASSLVQGARYGYTF
TRBV28,few,TRBD1,TRBJ2-1,TGTGCCAGCACCGTTGGGGGGACAGGGGTCAATGAGCAGTTCTTC,CASTVGGTGVNEQFF
TRBV7-9,many,TRBD2,TRBJ2-3,TGTGCCAGCAGCTTGGTAGCGGGAGCTGATACGCAGTATTTT,CASSLVAGADTQYF
TRBV7-3,few,TRBD1,TRBJ2-1,TGTGCCAGCAGCTTAGCCCCAGTCGGGACAGGGGGGGATGAGCAGTTCTTC,CASSLAPVGTGGDEQFF
TRBV7-2,many,-,TRBJ2-3,TGTGCCAGCAGGCCGGCTAGCACAGATACGCAGTATTTT,CASRPASTDTQYF
TRBV4-1,few,TRBD1,TRBJ2-3,TGCGCCAGCAGCCAGCCGTACAGGGGTCGGAGCACAGATACGCAGTATTTT,CASSQPYRGRSTDTQYF
TRBV4-1,few,-,TRBJ1-1,TGCGCCAGCAGCCCAAATAAAGGGGGAACTGAAGCTTTCTTT,CASSPNKGGTEAFF
TRBV6-1,-,TRBD1,TRBJ1-1,TGTGCCAGCAGTGTAAGGACAGGGGGCATATGGGGTAACACTGAAGCTTTCTTT,CASSVRTGGIWGNTEAFF
TRBV6-5,few,-,TRBJ1-2,TGTGCCAGCAGTTCCACGGGGTCCCGTGACTATGGCTACACCTTC,CASSSTGSRDYGYTF
TRBV14,-,-,TRBJ2-5,TGTGCCAGCAGCACTCGCGGACAGATTTTTCGAGAGACCCAGTACTTC,CASSTRGQIFRETQYF
TRBV7-9,few,TRBD2,TRBJ2-1,TGTGCCAGCAGCTTGGGACTAGCGGGAGTCGGGGACAATGAGCAGTTCTTC,CASSLGLAGVGDNEQFF
TRBV2,-,-,TRBJ2-7,TGTGCCAGCAGTGCCCGAAGTTCCTACGAGCAGTACTTC,CASSARSSYEQYF
TRBV4-1,-,TRBD1,TRBJ2-2,TGCGCCAGCAGCACCCCGGGACAGGGGGCGACCGGGGAGCTGTTTTTT,CASSTPGQGATGELFF
TRBV11-2,-,-,TRBJ1-2,TGTGCCAGCAGCTACGGGACCCCTCGGGGCTACACCTTC,CASSYGTPRGYTF
TRBV12-3/TRBV12-4,few,-,TRBJ2-7,TGTGCCAGCAGCCCGGGACACCAATCCTACGAGCAGTACTTC,CASSPGHQSYEQYF
TRBV7-3,-,-,TRBJ2-6,TGTGCCACCAGAAAGGTCGGGGATCAGGCTGGGGCCAACGTCCTGACTTTC,CATRKVGDQAGANVLTF
TRBV5-1,few,-,TRBJ2-3,TGCGCCAGCAGCTACCCCGCAGATACGCAGTATTTT,CASSYPADTQYF
TRBV30,many,TRBD2,TRBJ2-3,TGTGCCTGGAGCCGGGGACTAGCGGGAGGCACAGATACGCAGTATTTT,CAWSRGLAGGTDTQYF
TRBV2,-,-,TRBJ2-7,TGTGCCAGCAGTGAAGCGCCGACACCATACGAGCAGTACTTC,CASSEAPTPYEQYF
TRBV28,-,-,TRBJ1-2,TGTGCCAGCAGTTGGGGGTATGGCTACACCTTC,CASSWGYGYTF
TRBV6-2/TRBV6-3,few,-,TRBJ2-4,TGTGCCAGCAGTTACGGGCTAGCCAAAAACATTCAGTACTTC,CASSYGLAKNIQYF
TRBV7-2,-,-,TRBJ2-2,TGTGCCAGCATCCTCCGCGGCACCGGGGAGCTGTTTTTT,CASILRGTGELFF
TRBV20-1,-,-,TRBJ2-2,TGCAGTGCTAGAGATGGAGGGTTGAACACCGGGGAGCTGTTTTTT,CSARDGGLNTGELFF
TRBV5-1,-,-,TRBJ1-5,TGCGCCAGCAGCTTTAAAGGTTTTTGGAGCAATCAGCCCCAGCATTTT,CASSFKGFWSNQPQHF
TRBV29-1,-,-,TRBJ2-2,TGCAGCGTCGACAGAGACCTCACCGGGGAGCTGTTTTTT,CSVDRDLTGELFF
TRBV19,few,-,TRBJ2-3,TGTGCCAGTAGTACAGGATGGACAGATACGCAGTATTTT,CASSTGWTDTQYF